A selection of T cell receptor beta chains follows, all from one sample in a study of T cells after yellow fever vaccination. One entry per CDR3 protein, called by TCRdb with MiXCR from the 5' RACE reads. Of about 260,000 distinct CDR3 sequences listed, about 5.2% are singletons. Sequenced material: CD4+ T cells sorted from PBMCs, taken on the day of the yellow fever booster vaccination. The source is a man younger than 35 who received the YFV17D yellow fever vaccine. Both conserved end residues are part of each CDR3. Not every row has a clone size; where given, it reads once, few, many or a size class.

many	TRBV9	TRBJ2-3	15	CASSAGPLARDTQYF
NA	TRBV9	TRBJ2-5	15	CASSRDRGRWETQYF
NA	TRBV19	TRBJ2-5	15	CASSQGDTLIETQYF
few	TRBV4-1	TRBJ2-3	15	CASSPPGQGPDTQYF
many	TRBV5-4	TRBJ1-3	16	CASSLAGGQTRHTIYF
NA	TRBV5-1	TRBJ1-2	15	CASSPSSHTSGGYTF
few	TRBV2	TRBJ1-1	14	CASSVRGPDTEAFF
many	TRBV9	TRBJ2-7	15	CASSEGLAEIYEQYF
many	TRBV11-3	TRBJ2-1	15	CASSLRLAGRSEQFF
many	TRBV19	TRBJ1-4	13	CASSRGLNEKLFF
NA	TRBV10-3	TRBJ1-2	13	CASRRSGYYGYTF
NA	TRBV12-3/TRBV12-4	TRBJ1-5	14	CASRAIGGDQPQHF
NA	TRBV7-7	TRBJ2-5	14	CASSLTSSRGAQYF
few	TRBV7-2	TRBJ2-2	14	CASSLAGVTGELFF
few	TRBV6-5	TRBJ1-1	13	CASSYSEGARTFF
few	TRBV5-1	TRBJ2-1	14	CASSSPEGSDEQFF
few	TRBV4-2	TRBJ2-1	15	CASSQAGPSYNEQFF
many	TRBV5-4	TRBJ1-4	15	CASSLGGTGREKLFF
few	TRBV4-1	TRBJ2-1	16	CASSQGGQGWGNEQFF
NA	TRBV18	TRBJ2-1	15	CASSLRDSYYNEQFF
NA	TRBV20-1	TRBJ1-6	13	CSARTVGTSPLHF
NA	TRBV4-2	TRBJ2-3	15	CASSQEGSGPDTQYF
few	TRBV13	TRBJ2-3	14	CASRDYPNTDTQYF
few	TRBV12-3/TRBV12-4	TRBJ1-2	16	CASGKTRDRGWDGYTF
many	TRBV5-1	TRBJ2-1	15	CASSLDGGSYNEQFF
few	TRBV28	TRBJ1-2	16	CASSLSGQTFGYGYTF
many	TRBV4-3	TRBJ2-2	15	CASSQAAARIGELFF
few	TRBV12-3/TRBV12-4	TRBJ2-1	14	CASSPHSLGNEQFF
NA	TRBV4-3	TRBJ2-4	15	CASSQEVFAKNIQYF
NA	TRBV3-1	TRBJ2-3	15	CASSHSGTSTDTQYF
few	TRBV7-2	TRBJ1-3	17	CASSPRTYTLSGNTIYF
NA	TRBV12-5	TRBJ2-1	19	CASGLVLWGSGLSYNEQFF
few	TRBV7-9	TRBJ2-2	17	CASSLARTGVWAGELFF
NA	TRBV6-1	TRBJ1-2	17	CASGSYRILLINYGYTF
NA	TRBV7-3	TRBJ1-5	13	CASSLGFSQPQHF
many	TRBV20-1	TRBJ2-7	17	CSARGTPYGQVTYEQYF
NA	TRBV9	TRBJ2-1	17	CASSERQRGGARDEQFF
few	TRBV7-7	TRBJ2-3	17	CASSAGLAGGLWDTQYF
NA	TRBV7-2	TRBJ2-7	13	CASSLRGLDEQYF
NA	TRBV5-4	TRBJ2-7	14	CASSPGGGYHEQYF
NA	TRBV7-2	TRBJ2-1	17	CASSLRQRDRTYNEQFF
many	TRBV27	TRBJ2-3	16	CASSFPGGGRADTQYF
many	TRBV10-2	TRBJ2-7	16	CASSEALAELSYEQYF
many	TRBV4-3	TRBJ1-2	18	CASSQDTSSQGANYGYTF
few	TRBV11-3	TRBJ2-7	13	CASSLGTLDEQYF